This T cell receptor (beta chain) appears in the sequencing data of a study of technical replicates of blood from several donors (TCRdb year 2017). Concerning this clone: Its antigen remains unidentified. No much larger clone is present one base from it, and per-base qualities are unavailable.

From the cysteine through the phenylalanine, the CDR3 covers 12 amino acids. The DNA shown is the 36-base CDR3, in frame from base 1. V gives up 5 bases and J gives up 6 bases, and the segment between their germline ends measures 11 bases. CDR1 and CDR2 were assigned from the germline V gene as SGHRS and YFSETQ. The library was generated by the immunoSEQ multiplex PCR assay. TCRdb's version of the immuneACCESS table is confined to in-frame rearrangements and falls short of the full clone set. An unresolved V gene accounts for under half of the shortfall where checked; the remainder is of unknown origin. This sample lists about 80,000 clones; 95% to 97% were detected once. The leading ten clones occupy about 0.3% of the sample.

The sequenced sample was T cells isolated from PBMCs. The chain couples TRBV5-1 to TRBJ1-2; the D gene cannot be named for sure. The source of this sequence is a human donor in good health. Here the CDR3 is given as CASSRESDGYTF. Here is the DNA: TGCGCCAGCAGTAGAGAGTCTGATGGCTACACCTTC.